A single sample gave rise to the 26 T cell receptor beta chains below, sequenced in a study of regulatory dendritic cells for organ transplantation. The method was immunoSEQ multiplex PCR; TCRdb's version includes in-frame clones alone and lacks a portion of them. The top ten hold less than 2.5% of the sample, which has some 29,000 clones, about 80% seen once. The sequencing sample was made of memory CD4+ T cells from blood. Subset indicated: CD45RO+ memory T cells. The receptors here all came from a human donor in good health.

This clone was seen a single time. The chain uses TRBV5-1 and TRBJ1-1; D is ambiguous. Trimming pared 4 bases from V and 3 bases from J, leaving 16 bases between. CDR1 SGHRS and CDR2 YFSETQ come from the germline V gene. CDR3 size: 15 residues. In DNA form, the CDR3 reads TGCGCCAGCAGCACCGGAACACCTCCGGACACTGAAGCTTTCTTT. It yields the protein CASSTGTPPDTEAFF.

This chain joins TRBV27 and TRBJ2-1, with 7 bases fitting TRBD2. From germline, CDR1 is MNHEY and CDR2 SMNVEV (reference sequence). The CDR3 sequence is 14 residues long. The junction had 8 bases not matched to a gene; V was cut back by 3 bases and J by 9 bases. CDR3 residues: CASSFSGTMIEQFF. CDR3 sequence (DNA): TGTGCCAGCAGTTTCTCAGGGACTATGATTGAGCAGTTCTTC.

The chain uses TRBV7-9 and TRBJ2-2; D is ambiguous. Trimming cost V 4 bases and J 1 base, with 13 bases left between them. The CDR3 loop spans 16 amino acids. CDR1 SEHNR and CDR2 FQNEAQ come from the germline V gene (reference sequence). CDR3 region: CASSSEFWRNTGELFF. CDR3 nucleotide sequence: TGTGCCAGCAGCTCGGAATTCTGGCGGAACACCGGGGAGCTGTTTTTT.

This clone turned up a few times. The chain joins TRBV7-9 to TRBJ1-1, with no clear D. The CDR3 has 13 residues. V was shortened by 1 base and J by 3 bases, with 6 bases between the two germline ends. The germline V gene encodes CDR1 SEHNR and CDR2 FQNEAQ (reference sequence). The CDR3 is CASSLEAYTEAFF. The CDR3 bases are TGTGCCAGCAGCTTAGAGGCCTACACTGAAGCTTTCTTT.

The rearrangement uses TRBV29-1 and TRBJ2-7; tentatively, D is TRBD1 (6 bases). This CDR3 is built from 12 residues. Germline loops: CDR1 SQVTM, CDR2 ANQGSEA. V was clipped by 4 bases and J by 1 base, with 8 bases between them. CDR3 in DNA: TGCAGCGTTGGACAGGCTTCCTACGAGCAGTACTTC. Encoded protein: CSVGQASYEQYF.

The chain couples TRBV7-2 to TRBJ1-4; D gene ambiguous. Trimming removed 4 bases at V and 7 bases at J, with 13 bases between. Looked up from germline, CDR1 is SGHTA and CDR2 is FQGNSA. This CDR3 has 14 amino acids. In DNA form, the CDR3 reads TGTGCCAGCAGCTCCGGCCGGCGGGGTGAAAAACTGTTTTTT. Its translation: CASSSGRRGEKLFF.

This clone was counted between two and nine times. The gene calls are TRBV5-1 and TRBJ1-2; the match to TRBD1 covers 8 bases. V lost 4 bases and J lost 1; bases outside the gene matches: 21. The CDR3 is 20 residues long. Germline CDR1 is SGHRS and CDR2 is YFSETQ. The CDR3 loop reads CASSRRGGGQATGGNYGYTF. The CDR3 DNA reads as TGCGCCAGCAGCCGCCGGGGTGGGGGACAGGCCACCGGGGGTAACTATGGCTACACCTTC.

The chain combines TRBV10-3 with TRBJ1-1; 7 nucleotides match TRBD1. Trimming cost V 8 bases and J 6 bases; bases outside gene matches: 6. From germline, CDR1 is ENHRY and CDR2 SYGVKD. The CDR3 totals 12 residues. CDR3 nucleotides: TGTGCCATCTCCCCAGGGGGATCTGAAGCTTTCTTT. Its translation is CAISPGGSEAFF.

V and J are TRBV18 and TRBJ1-5, with unresolved D. V was clipped by 3 bases and J by 1 base, with 10 bases between them. CDR3 size: 15 residues. Germline loops: CDR1 KGHSH, CDR2 LQKENI. DNA of the CDR3: TGTGCCAGCTCACCGAGTTGGGAGAGCAATCAGCCCCAGCATTTT. Residues: CASSPSWESNQPQHF.

V and J are TRBV6-5 and TRBJ1-2; D remains ambiguous. Germline CDR1 MNHEY, CDR2 SVGAGI. V lost 2 bases and J 3 bases, leaving 7 bases between the germline ends. This CDR3 comprises 13 residues. CDR3 loop: CASSYRTHYGYTF. CDR3 DNA: TGTGCCAGCAGTTACCGAACCCACTATGGCTACACCTTC.

J is TRBJ2-1 and V is TRBV19; D possibly uses TRBD1 or TRBD2 (5 bases each). The V gene lost 3 bases and the J gene lost 13 bases, with 13 bases spanning the gap. Germline lookup yields CDR1 LNHDA and CDR2 SQIVND (reference sequence). The CDR3 has 12 residues. CDR3 coding DNA: TGTGCCAGTAGTATGGGGACCCAGCGCCAGTTCTTC. Protein: CASSMGTQRQFF.

The chain recombines TRBV2 with TRBJ2-3; 9 nucleotides match TRBD1. There are 14 residues in the CDR3. The germline V gene has CDR1 SNHLY and CDR2 FYNNEI. The ends lost 4 bases at V and 4 bases at J; junction bases unmatched: 3. CDR3 amino acids: CASSADRGADTQYF. The CDR3 DNA reads as TGTGCCAGCAGTGCTGACAGGGGGGCAGATACGCAGTATTTT.

The chain uses TRBV7-9 and TRBJ1-2; a weak D match, TRBD1 (5 bases). From germline, CDR1 is SEHNR and CDR2 FQNEAQ (reference sequence). V was trimmed by 5 bases and J by 4 bases, leaving 14 bases between them. CDR3 size: 14 residues. CDR3 sequence: CASSPREGAYGYTF. CDR3 bases: TGTGCCAGCAGCCCCCGTGAAGGGGCCTATGGCTACACCTTC.

The chain has TRBV9 and TRBJ2-6; D is perhaps TRBD2 (5 bases). Per the germline V gene, CDR1 is SGDLS and CDR2 is YYNGEE. This CDR3 is built from 15 residues. Trimming took 0 bases from V and 5 from J, leaving 9 bases between them. CDR3 residues: CASSVDPGRANVLTF. The CDR3 DNA is TGTGCCAGCAGCGTAGACCCCGGGAGGGCCAACGTCCTGACTTTC.

In regard to this clone: Within the sample, other DNA sequences also encode this same CDR3. The chain employs TRBV7-6 and TRBJ2-1; no firm D call. Germline V gene lookup returns CDR1 SGHVS and CDR2 FNYEAQ. Trimming stripped 3 bases from V and 1 base from J, with 4 bases between. The CDR3 covers 13 residues. The CDR3 nucleotides are TGTGCCAGCAGCTTCCAGTCCTACAATGAGCAGTTCTTC. It yields the protein CASSFQSYNEQFF. The full variable domain, in which reference TRBV7-6 and TRBJ2-1 provide the parts outside the CDR3, is GAGVSQSPRYKVTKRGQDVALRCDPISGHVSLYWYRQALGQGPEFLTYFNYEAQQDKSGLPNDRFSAERPEGSISTLTIQRTEQRDSAMYRCASSFQSYNEQFFGPGTRLTVL.

The chain is built from TRBV25-1 and TRBJ2-1; TRBD2 matches at 13 bases. The CDR3 contains 12 residues. Germline V gene data show CDR1 as MGHDK and CDR2 as SYGVNS. J gave up 10 bases and V 11 bases, and 5 bases lay outside the gene matches. The CDR3 reads CAPTSGRAEQFF. The DNA of the CDR3 is TGTGCCCCCACTAGCGGGAGGGCCGAGCAGTTCTTC.

The CDR3 protein is CASSLMGGGPADTQYF. CDR3 in DNA: TGTGCCAGCAGCTTAATGGGTGGGGGGCCAGCAGATACGCAGTATTTT. The gene calls are TRBV7-3 and TRBJ2-3, with D possibly called TRBD1 or TRBD2 (6 bases each). The CDR3 is 16 residues long. Germline lookup yields CDR1 SGHTA and CDR2 FQGTGA. Trimming removed 1 base from V and 4 bases from J, with 15 bases in between.

The chain has TRBV6-6 and TRBJ1-1; no firm D call. Trimming pared 7 bases from V and 5 bases from J, leaving 11 bases between. This CDR3 contains 12 residues. The germline V gene encodes CDR1 MNHNY and CDR2 SVGAGI (reference sequence). The DNA for the CDR3 is TGTGCCAGCACCACGGGTGCGACTGAAGCTTTCTTT. Its translation: CASTTGATEAFF.

The chain has TRBV4-2 and TRBJ2-7; 8 positions agree with TRBD2. Losses at the gene ends were 0 bases for V and 0 bases for J; bases not matched to a gene: 1. This CDR3 comprises 15 residues. Germline V gene data show CDR1 as LGHNA and CDR2 as YNFKEQ. The CDR3 nucleotides read TGTGCCAGCAGCCAAGAAAGCGGGAGCTCCTACGAGCAGTACTTC. Residues: CASSQESGSSYEQYF.

The rearrangement uses TRBV7-9 and TRBJ1-1, with D maybe TRBD1 (6 bases). Per germline, CDR1 SEHNR and CDR2 FQNEAQ (reference sequence). Trimming left V 2 bases short and J 7 bases short, with 11 bases between. The CDR3 length is 13 residues. The CDR3 nucleotides are TGTGCCAGCAGCTTACACAGGGTTATTGAAGCTTTCTTT. This translates into CASSLHRVIEAFF.

This clone was counted a single time. The CDR3 DNA reads TGTGCCTGGAGTGTGGGAGGGTCCCCTCGGCAGTACTTC. Protein: CAWSVGGSPRQYF. The rearrangement joins TRBV30 to TRBJ2-7; 7 bases line up with TRBD2. Germline lookup yields CDR1 GTSNPN and CDR2 SVGIG (reference sequence). This CDR3 is built from 13 residues. V dropped 0 bases and J dropped 9; count of bases not matched to a gene: 8.

This clone has more than one count but fewer than ten. The chain employs TRBV19 and TRBJ1-2; TRBD1 might be the D (5 bases). The V end was cut by 6 bases, the J end by 8 bases, with 16 bases between. CDR1 LNHDA and CDR2 SQIVND come from the germline V gene (reference sequence). The length of the CDR3 is 13 residues. CDR3 region: CASRYTEGNGYTF. For the CDR3, the DNA is TGTGCCAGTAGATACACCGAGGGGAACGGCTACACCTTC.

For the CDR3, the DNA is TGTGCCAGCAGCTTTGGGGGTAACTTGTTTGGCTATGGCTACACCTTC. Translation gives CASSFGGNLFGYGYTF. The chain combines TRBV5-6 with TRBJ1-2, with D possibly matching TRBD1 (5 bases). Per germline, CDR1 SGHDT and CDR2 YYEEEE. The CDR3 contains 16 residues. The V and J ends lost 2 bases and 4 bases respectively, with 18 bases between them.

This clone was seen only once. The rearrangement links TRBV5-5 to TRBJ2-5; D ambiguous. The CDR3 covers 18 residues. CDR1 SGHKS and CDR2 YYEKEE come from the germline V gene (reference sequence). The V end lost 0 bases, the J end lost 5 bases, and 23 bases lay between the germline ends. The CDR3 loop reads CASSLADGISLLTETQYF. The CDR3 DNA reads as TGTGCCAGCAGCTTGGCAGATGGCATCAGTCTCCTAACGGAGACCCAGTACTTC.

The chain combines TRBV19 with TRBJ2-5; D is ambiguous. CDR1 LNHDA and CDR2 SQIVND come from the germline V gene (reference sequence). Trimming removed 4 bases at V and 0 bases at J, with 3 bases between. The CDR3 contains 12 residues. For the CDR3, the DNA is TGTGCCAGTAGTAAGCACCAAGAGACCCAGTACTTC. It translates to CASSKHQETQYF.

J is TRBJ2-3 and V is TRBV11-2; D is perhaps TRBD1 (6 bases). Per the germline V gene, CDR1 is SGHAT and CDR2 is FQNNGV. The V end lost 5 bases, the J end lost 5 bases, and 11 bases lay between the germline ends. CDR3 length: 13 amino acids. CDR3 residues: CASSETGLDTQYF. In DNA form, the CDR3 reads TGTGCCAGCAGCGAAACAGGGCTAGATACGCAGTATTTT.